Included here is one T cell receptor (beta chain) sequence, with context. Its target is not known. The entry originates in a study of shared clonotypes between healthy human individuals. Study-level information: Plates per donor: three CD4 naive, three CD4 memory, two CD8 naive, one CD8 memory.

The assay was immunoSEQ multiplex PCR, and TCRdb's table has in-frame clones only and misses some. The sample holds some 2,100,000 clones, approximately 95% seen once. From germline, CDR1 is SGHRS and CDR2 YFSETQ. J gave up 1 base and V 0 bases, and 8 bases lay outside the gene matches. This CDR3 region has 18 residues. Regarding the study as a whole: Among donors, sharing of clonotypes was expected to be affected by sequencing depth. Few donors limited the genetic and exposure-history diversity represented.

CD4+ cell separation produced CD45RA+ naive and CD45RA-negative memory subsets. This chain links TRBV5-1 with TRBJ2-3; 10 bases match TRBD2. This sequence originates from a man aged 18 to 29 in good health. Material for sequencing was naive CD4+ T cells sorted from blood. The subset: CD45RA+ positively selected. The CDR3 nucleotides read TGCGCCAGCAGCTTGGCCGTAGCGGGGGGCCTTGGCACAGATACGCAGTATTTT. Protein: CASSLAVAGGLGTDTQYF.